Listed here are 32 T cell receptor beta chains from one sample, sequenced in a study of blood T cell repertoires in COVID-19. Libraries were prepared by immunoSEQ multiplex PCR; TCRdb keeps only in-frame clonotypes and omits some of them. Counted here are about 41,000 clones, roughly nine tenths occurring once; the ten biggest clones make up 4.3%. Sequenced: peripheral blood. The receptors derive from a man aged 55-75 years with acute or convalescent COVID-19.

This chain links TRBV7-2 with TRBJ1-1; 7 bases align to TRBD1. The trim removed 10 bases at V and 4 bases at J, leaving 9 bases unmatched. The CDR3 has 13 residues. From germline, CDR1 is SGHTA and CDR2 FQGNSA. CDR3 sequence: CATAEGARTEAFF. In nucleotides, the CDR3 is TGTGCCACCGCCGAGGGGGCGCGCACTGAAGCTTTCTTT. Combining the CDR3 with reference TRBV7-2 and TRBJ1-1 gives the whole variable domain GAGVSQSPSNKVTEKGKDVELRCDPISGHTALYWYRQSLGQGLEFLIYFQGNSAPDKSGLPSDRFSAERTGGSVSTLTIQRTQQEDSAVYLCATAEGARTEAFFGQGTRLTVV.

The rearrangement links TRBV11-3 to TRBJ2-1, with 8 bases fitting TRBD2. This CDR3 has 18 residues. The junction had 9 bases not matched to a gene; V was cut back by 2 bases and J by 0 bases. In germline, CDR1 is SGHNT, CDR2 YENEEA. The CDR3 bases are TGTGCCAGCAGCTTATTCGGGCGGGGGGCCAGCTCCTACAATGAGCAGTTCTTC. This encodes CASSLFGRGASSYNEQFF.

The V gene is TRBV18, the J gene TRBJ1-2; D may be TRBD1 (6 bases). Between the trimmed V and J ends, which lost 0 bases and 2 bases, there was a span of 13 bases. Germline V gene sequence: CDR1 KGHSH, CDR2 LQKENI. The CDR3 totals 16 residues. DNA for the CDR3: TGTGCCAGCTCACCACCCGAAAGCAGGGGAAACTATGGCTACACCTTC. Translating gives CASSPPESRGNYGYTF.

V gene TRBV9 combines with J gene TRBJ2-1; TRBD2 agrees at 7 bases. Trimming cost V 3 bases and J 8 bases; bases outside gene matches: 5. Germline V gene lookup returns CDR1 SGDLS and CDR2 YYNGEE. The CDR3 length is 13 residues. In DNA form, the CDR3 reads TGTGCCAGCAGCGGGGGAGGGGCAGATGAGCAGTTCTTC. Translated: CASSGGGADEQFF. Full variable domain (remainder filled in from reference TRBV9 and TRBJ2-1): DSGVTQTPKHLITATGQRVTLRCSPRSGDLSVYWYQQSLDQGLQFLIQYYNGEERAKGNILERFSAQQFPDLHSELNLSSLELGDSALYFCASSGGGADEQFFGPGTRLTVL.

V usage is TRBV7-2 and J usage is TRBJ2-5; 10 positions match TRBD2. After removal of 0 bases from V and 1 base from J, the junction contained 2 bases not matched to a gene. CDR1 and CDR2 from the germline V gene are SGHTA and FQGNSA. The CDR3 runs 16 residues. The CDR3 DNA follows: TGTGCCAGCAGCTTAGCTAGCGGGGGGTTCCAAGAGACCCAGTACTTC. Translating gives CASSLASGGFQETQYF.

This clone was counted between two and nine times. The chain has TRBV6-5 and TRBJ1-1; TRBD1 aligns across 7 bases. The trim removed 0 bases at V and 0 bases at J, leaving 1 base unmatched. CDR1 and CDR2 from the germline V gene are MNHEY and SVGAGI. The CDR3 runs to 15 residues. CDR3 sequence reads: CASSYSGQLNTEAFF. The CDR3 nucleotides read TGTGCCAGCAGTTACTCGGGACAGCTGAACACTGAAGCTTTCTTT.

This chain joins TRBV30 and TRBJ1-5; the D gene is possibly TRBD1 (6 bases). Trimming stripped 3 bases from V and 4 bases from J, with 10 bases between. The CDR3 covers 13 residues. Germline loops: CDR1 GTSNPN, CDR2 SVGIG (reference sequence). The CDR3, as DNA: TGTGCCTGGAGAGGTACAGGGAATCAGCCCCAGCATTTT. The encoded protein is CAWRGTGNQPQHF.

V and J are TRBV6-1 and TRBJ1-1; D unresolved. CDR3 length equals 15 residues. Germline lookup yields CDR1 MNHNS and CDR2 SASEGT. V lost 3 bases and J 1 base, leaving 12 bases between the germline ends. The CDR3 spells CASSEGGMGNTEAFF. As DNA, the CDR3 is TGTGCCAGCAGTGAGGGAGGGATGGGGAACACTGAAGCTTTCTTT.

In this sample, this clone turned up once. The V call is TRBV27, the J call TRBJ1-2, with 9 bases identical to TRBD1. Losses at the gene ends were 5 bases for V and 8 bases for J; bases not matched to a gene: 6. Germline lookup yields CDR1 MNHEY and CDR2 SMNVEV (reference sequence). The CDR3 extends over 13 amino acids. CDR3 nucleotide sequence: TGTGCCAGCAGTCCCGGACAGGGGCAAGGCTACACCTTC. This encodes CASSPGQGQGYTF.

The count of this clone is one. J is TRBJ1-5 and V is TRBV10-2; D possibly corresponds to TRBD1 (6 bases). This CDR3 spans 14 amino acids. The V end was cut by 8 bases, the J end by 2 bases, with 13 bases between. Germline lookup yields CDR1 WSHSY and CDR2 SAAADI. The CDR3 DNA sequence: TGCGCCAGCGGCCCGGGGGGCCGCAATCAGCCCCAGCATTTT. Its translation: CASGPGGRNQPQHF.

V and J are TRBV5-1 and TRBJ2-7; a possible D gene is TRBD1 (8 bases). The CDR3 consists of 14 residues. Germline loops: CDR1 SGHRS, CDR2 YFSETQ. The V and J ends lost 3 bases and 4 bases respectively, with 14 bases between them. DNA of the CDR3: TGCGCCAGCAGCTCAGGACAGGGAGGGTACGAGCAGTACTTC. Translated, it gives CASSSGQGGYEQYF.

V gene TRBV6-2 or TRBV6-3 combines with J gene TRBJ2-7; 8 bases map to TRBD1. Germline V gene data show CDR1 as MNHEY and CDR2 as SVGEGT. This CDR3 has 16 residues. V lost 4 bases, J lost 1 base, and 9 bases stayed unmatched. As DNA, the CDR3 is TGTGCCAGCAGTTCTTTCCGGGACAGGAGATCCTACGAGCAGTACTTC. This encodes CASSSFRDRRSYEQYF.

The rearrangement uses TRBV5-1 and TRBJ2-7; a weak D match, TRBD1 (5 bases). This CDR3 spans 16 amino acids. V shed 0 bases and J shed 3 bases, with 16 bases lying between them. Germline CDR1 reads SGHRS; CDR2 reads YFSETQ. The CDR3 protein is CASSLGSGYNIYEQYF. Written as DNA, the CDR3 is TGCGCCAGCAGCTTGGGCTCAGGGTATAATATCTACGAGCAGTACTTC.

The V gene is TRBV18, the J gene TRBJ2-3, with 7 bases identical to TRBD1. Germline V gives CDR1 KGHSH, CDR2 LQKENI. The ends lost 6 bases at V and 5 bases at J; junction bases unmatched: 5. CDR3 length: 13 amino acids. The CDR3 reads CASSGQAGDTQYF. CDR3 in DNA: TGTGCCAGCTCCGGACAGGCGGGAGATACGCAGTATTTT. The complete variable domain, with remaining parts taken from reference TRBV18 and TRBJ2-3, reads NAGVMQNPRHLVRRRGQEARLRCSPMKGHSHVYWYRQLPEEGLKFMVYLQKENIIDESGMPKERFSAEFPKEGPSILRIQQVVRGDSAAYFCASSGQAGDTQYFGPGTRLTVL.

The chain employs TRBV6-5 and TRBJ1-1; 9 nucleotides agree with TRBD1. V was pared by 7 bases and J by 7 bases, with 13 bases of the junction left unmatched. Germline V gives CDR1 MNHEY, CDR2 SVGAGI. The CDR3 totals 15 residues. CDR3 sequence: CASILPKGTGNEAFF. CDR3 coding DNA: TGTGCCAGCATCCTCCCTAAAGGGACAGGGAATGAAGCTTTCTTT.

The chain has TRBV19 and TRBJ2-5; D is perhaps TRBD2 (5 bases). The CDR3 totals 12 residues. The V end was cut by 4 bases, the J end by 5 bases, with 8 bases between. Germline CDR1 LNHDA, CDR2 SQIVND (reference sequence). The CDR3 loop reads CASSTGLETQYF. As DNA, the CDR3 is TGTGCCAGTAGTACGGGGTTGGAGACCCAGTACTTC.

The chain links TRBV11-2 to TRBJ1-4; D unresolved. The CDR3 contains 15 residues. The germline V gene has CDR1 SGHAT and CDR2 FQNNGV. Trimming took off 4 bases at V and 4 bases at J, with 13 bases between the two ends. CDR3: CASSSIRVGNEKLFF. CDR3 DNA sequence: TGTGCCAGCAGCTCCATCCGGGTCGGTAATGAAAAACTGTTTTTT.

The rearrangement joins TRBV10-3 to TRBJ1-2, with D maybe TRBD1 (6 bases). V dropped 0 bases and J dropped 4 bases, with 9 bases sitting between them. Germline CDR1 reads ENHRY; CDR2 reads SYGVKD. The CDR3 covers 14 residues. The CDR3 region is CAISESLQGYGYTF. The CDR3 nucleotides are TGTGCCATCAGTGAGTCGCTACAGGGCTATGGCTACACCTTC.

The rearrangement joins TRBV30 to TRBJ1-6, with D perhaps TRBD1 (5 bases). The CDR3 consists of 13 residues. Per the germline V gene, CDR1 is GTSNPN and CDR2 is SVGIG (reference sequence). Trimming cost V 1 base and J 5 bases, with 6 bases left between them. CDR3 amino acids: CAWSETDNSPLHF. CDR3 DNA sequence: TGTGCCTGGAGTGAGACAGATAATTCACCCCTCCACTTT.

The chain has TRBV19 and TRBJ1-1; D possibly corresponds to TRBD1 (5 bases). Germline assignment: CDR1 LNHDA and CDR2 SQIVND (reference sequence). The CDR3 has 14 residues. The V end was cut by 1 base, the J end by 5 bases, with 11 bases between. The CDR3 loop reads CASSIGRGGTEAFF. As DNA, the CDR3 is TGTGCCAGTAGTATAGGAAGGGGTGGGACTGAAGCTTTCTTT.

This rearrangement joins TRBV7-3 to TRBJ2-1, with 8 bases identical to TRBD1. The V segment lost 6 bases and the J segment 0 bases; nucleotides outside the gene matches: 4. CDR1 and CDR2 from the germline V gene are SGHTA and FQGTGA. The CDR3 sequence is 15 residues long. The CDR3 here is CASSQDRASYNEQFF. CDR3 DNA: TGTGCCAGCAGTCAGGACAGGGCCTCCTACAATGAGCAGTTCTTC.

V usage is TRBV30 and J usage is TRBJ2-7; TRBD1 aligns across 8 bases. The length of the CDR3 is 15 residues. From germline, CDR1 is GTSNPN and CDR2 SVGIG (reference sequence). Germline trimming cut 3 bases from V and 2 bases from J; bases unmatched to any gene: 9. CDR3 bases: TGTGCCTGGAGCCCAGGGGACAGGTACACCTACGAGCAGTACTTC. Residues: CAWSPGDRYTYEQYF.

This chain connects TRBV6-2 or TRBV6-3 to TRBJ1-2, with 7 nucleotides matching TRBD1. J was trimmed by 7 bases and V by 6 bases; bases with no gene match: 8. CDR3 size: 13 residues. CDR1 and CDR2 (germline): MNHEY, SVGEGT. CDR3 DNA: TGTGCCAGCAGCCCCCGAGGGGGCCTTGGCTACACCTTC. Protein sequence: CASSPRGGLGYTF.

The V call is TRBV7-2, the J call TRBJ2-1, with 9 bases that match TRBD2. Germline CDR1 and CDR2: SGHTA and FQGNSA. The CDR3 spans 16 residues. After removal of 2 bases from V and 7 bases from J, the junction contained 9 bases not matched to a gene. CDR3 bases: TGTGCCAGCAGCTTAACCAGCCGGGCGGGGGGGAATGAGCAGTTCTTC. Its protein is CASSLTSRAGGNEQFF.

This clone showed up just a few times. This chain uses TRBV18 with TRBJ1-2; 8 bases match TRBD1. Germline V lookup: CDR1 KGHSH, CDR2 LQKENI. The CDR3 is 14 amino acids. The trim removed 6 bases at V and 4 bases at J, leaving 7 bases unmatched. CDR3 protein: CASSPRDRRYGYTF. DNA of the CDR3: TGTGCCAGCTCGCCCCGGGACAGGCGCTATGGCTACACCTTC.

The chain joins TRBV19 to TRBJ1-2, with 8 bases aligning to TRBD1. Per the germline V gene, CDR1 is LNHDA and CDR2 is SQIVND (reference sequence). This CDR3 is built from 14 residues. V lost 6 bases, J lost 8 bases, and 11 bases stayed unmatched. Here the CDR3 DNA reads TGTGCCAGTAGCCCAGGGCAGGGGGCGGAAGGCTACACCTTC. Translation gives CASSPGQGAEGYTF. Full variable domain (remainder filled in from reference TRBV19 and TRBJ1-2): DGGITQSPKYLFRKEGQNVTLSCEQNLNHDAMYWYRQDPGQGLRLIYYSQIVNDFQKGDIAEGYSVSREKKESFPLTVTSAQKNPTAFYLCASSPGQGAEGYTFGSGTRLTVV.

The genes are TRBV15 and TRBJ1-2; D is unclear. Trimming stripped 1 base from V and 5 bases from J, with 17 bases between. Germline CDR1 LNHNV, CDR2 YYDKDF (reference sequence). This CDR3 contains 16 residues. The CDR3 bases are TGTGCCACCAGCAGAGGGTCAGCGATAGGACTATATGGCTACACCTTC. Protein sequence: CATSRGSAIGLYGYTF.

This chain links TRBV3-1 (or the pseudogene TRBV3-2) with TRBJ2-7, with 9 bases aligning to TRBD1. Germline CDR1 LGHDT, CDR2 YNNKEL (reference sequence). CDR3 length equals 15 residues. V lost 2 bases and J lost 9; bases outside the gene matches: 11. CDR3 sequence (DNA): TGTGCCAGCAGCCAACCGGGACAGGGATTGGGATGGCAGTACTTC. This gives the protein CASSQPGQGLGWQYF.

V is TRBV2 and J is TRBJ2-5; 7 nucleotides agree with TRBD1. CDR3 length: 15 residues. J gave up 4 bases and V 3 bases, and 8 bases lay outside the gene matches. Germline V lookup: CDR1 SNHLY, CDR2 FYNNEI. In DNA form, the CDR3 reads TGTGCCAGCAGTGAGGGGACAGTCCCAAGAGAGACCCAGTACTTC. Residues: CASSEGTVPRETQYF.

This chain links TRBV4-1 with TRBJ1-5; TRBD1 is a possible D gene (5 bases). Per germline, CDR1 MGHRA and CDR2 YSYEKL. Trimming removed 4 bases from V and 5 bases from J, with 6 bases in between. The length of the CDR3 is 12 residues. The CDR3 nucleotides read TGCGCCAGCAGCCGGGGGGATCAGCCCCAGCATTTT. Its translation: CASSRGDQPQHF.

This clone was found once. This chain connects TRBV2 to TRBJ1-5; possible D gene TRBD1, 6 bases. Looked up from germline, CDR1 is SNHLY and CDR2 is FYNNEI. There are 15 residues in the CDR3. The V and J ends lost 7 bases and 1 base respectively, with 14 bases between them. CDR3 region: CASNADQGSNQPQHF. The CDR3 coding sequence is TGTGCCAGCAATGCGGACCAGGGGAGCAATCAGCCCCAGCATTTT.

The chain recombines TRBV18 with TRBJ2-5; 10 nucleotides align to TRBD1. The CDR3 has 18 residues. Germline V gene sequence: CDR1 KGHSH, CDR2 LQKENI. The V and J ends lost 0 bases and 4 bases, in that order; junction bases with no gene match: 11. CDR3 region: CASSPPNPGQGRLETQYF. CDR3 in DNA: TGTGCCAGCTCACCACCGAATCCGGGACAGGGGCGCTTAGAGACCCAGTACTTC.